This entry lists 31 T cell receptor beta chains sequenced from one sample in a study. TCRdb re-derived calls from the 5' RACE reads in MiXCR, one entry per CDR3 protein. Altogether about 32,000 distinct CDR3 sequences are present, around a quarter being singletons, with the ten largest covering around 4.5%. The sample was memory CD4+ T cells sorted from blood. Documented subset: memory CD4+ T cells, CD4+CD45RO+CD25-. These receptors were obtained from a female donor with breast cancer.

The chain recombines TRBV6-5 with TRBJ1-2; tentatively, D is TRBD1 (5 bases). The length of the CDR3 is 16 residues. Germline assignment: CDR1 MNHEY and CDR2 SVGAGI. V was clipped by 6 bases and J by 6 bases, with 23 bases between them. CDR3 sequence (DNA): TGTGCCAGCAGATCAAAACGGGGCTCGGCCCAGGATGGCTACACCTTC. Amino acid sequence: CASRSKRGSAQDGYTF.

The chain recombines TRBV7-8 with TRBJ1-1; D gene ambiguous. V was trimmed by 5 bases and J by 0 bases, leaving 7 bases between them. This CDR3 comprises 13 residues. Germline CDR1 reads SGHVS; CDR2 reads FQNEAQ. The CDR3 bases are TGTGCCAGCAGCACCCGACTGAACACTGAAGCTTTCTTT. Protein sequence: CASSTRLNTEAFF.

V is TRBV4-1 and J is TRBJ2-7, with TRBD1 matching 9 bases. V dropped 6 bases and J dropped 1; count of bases not matched to a gene: 19. The CDR3 totals 19 residues. CDR1 MGHRA and CDR2 YSYEKL come from the germline V gene. This CDR3 is CASSYRTSNMGQGSYEQYF. As DNA, the CDR3 is TGCGCCAGCAGTTACCGAACCTCGAACATGGGACAGGGTTCCTACGAGCAGTACTTC.

The chain couples TRBV20-1 to TRBJ2-2; TRBD1 matches at 8 bases. Germline lookup yields CDR1 DFQATT and CDR2 SNEGSKA (reference sequence). The trim removed 1 base at V and 7 bases at J, leaving 11 bases unmatched. The CDR3 has 16 residues. In DNA form, the CDR3 reads TGCAGTGCTAGAGTCGGGTGGACAGGGAACGGCGGGGAGCTGTTTTTT. It is translated as CSARVGWTGNGGELFF.

CDR3 protein: CASSQAIERSPTDTQYF. As DNA, the CDR3 is TGTGCCAGCAGCCAAGCTATCGAGCGGAGCCCCACAGATACGCAGTATTTT. The chain joins TRBV3-1 to TRBJ2-3; D is possibly TRBD2 (5 bases). Looked up from germline, CDR1 is LGHDT and CDR2 is YNNKEL (reference sequence). The CDR3 loop spans 17 amino acids. V was shortened by 1 base and J by 2 bases, with 16 bases between the two germline ends.

Turning to this clonotype: The junction does not match germline at one end; this may be a read error. V is TRBV5-6 and J is TRBJ2-7; possibly TRBD1 for D (6 bases). Germline V lookup: CDR1 SGHDT, CDR2 YYEEEE. The CDR3 runs to 13 residues. The CDR3 protein is CAGSYDRQLGQYF. CDR3 coding DNA: TGTGCCGGCAGCTATGACAGGCAACTTGGGCAGTACTTC.

The J gene is TRBJ2-2, the V gene TRBV28; D is perhaps TRBD2 (5 bases). The V and J ends lost 5 bases and 10 bases respectively, with 29 bases between them. CDR3 length: 18 amino acids. CDR1 and CDR2 from the germline V gene are MDHEN and SYDVKM. In DNA form, the CDR3 reads TGTGCCAGCAGTCCTCCTCCCCTAACTAGTACGGGGTCCGTGGAGCTGTTTTTT. Its translation is CASSPPPLTSTGSVELFF.

This clonotype was counted ten times or more. The DNA is left out, because the CDR3 cannot be placed on it with certainty; the CDR3 is given as TCRdb lists it. The chain uses TRBV4-1 and TRBJ2-2; the D call of TRBD2 is as the table states it, not checked on the DNA. From germline, CDR1 is MGHRA and CDR2 YSYEKL. Both ends counted, the CDR3 spans 14 residues. This chain's CDR3 is CASSTSGGTGELFF.

This clonotype has just a few counts. V usage is TRBV27 and J usage is TRBJ2-7; 9 nucleotides line up with TRBD2. The CDR3 length is 16 residues. With 3 bases clipped from V and 3 bases from J, the junction kept 9 bases outside the gene matches. Germline-derived CDR1 and CDR2 are MNHEY and SMNVEV (reference sequence). The CDR3 reads CASSLTLAGTNYEQYF. In DNA form, the CDR3 reads TGTGCCAGCAGTTTGACGCTAGCGGGGACGAACTACGAGCAGTACTTC.

The gene calls are TRBV9 and TRBJ1-1; D is possibly TRBD1 (6 bases). The CDR3 runs 15 residues. The germline V gene has CDR1 SGDLS and CDR2 YYNGEE. V lost 0 bases to trimming and J lost 4 bases, with 13 bases between them. CDR3: CASSVGGAGSTEAFF. The CDR3 DNA reads as TGTGCCAGCAGCGTAGGGGGGGCAGGGAGCACTGAAGCTTTCTTT.

This clonotype was counted between two and nine times. The V call is TRBV5-1, the J call TRBJ2-2; D is unresolved. Germline assignment: CDR1 SGHRS and CDR2 YFSETQ. This CDR3 has 15 residues. V was pared by 1 base and J by 2 bases, with 9 bases between. CDR3 region: CASSLNYLNTGELFF. The CDR3 bases are TGCGCCAGCAGCTTGAACTACCTAAACACCGGGGAGCTGTTTTTT.

On this clonotype itself: A read error is possible here, since a much larger clone lies one base away. The chain recombines TRBV5-1 with TRBJ2-7; TRBD2 might be the D (5 bases). The CDR3 is 13 residues long. Germline CDR1 reads SGHRS; CDR2 reads YFSETQ. The CDR3 is CAGRGQVNHEQYF. The CDR3 DNA is TGCGCCGGCAGAGGGCAGGTGAACCACGAGCAGTACTTC. The complete variable domain, with remaining parts taken from reference TRBV5-1 and TRBJ2-7, reads KAGVTQTPRYLIKTRGQQVTLSCSPISGHRSVSWYQQTPGQGLQFLFEYFSETQRNKGNFPGRFSGRQFSNSRSEMNVSTLELGDSALYLCAGRGQVNHEQYFGPGTRLTVT.

In this sample, this clonotype turned up a few times. CDR3 residues: CATGWGGGYEQFF. The CDR3 nucleotides read TGTGCCACAGGGTGGGGAGGGGGCTATGAGCAGTTCTTC. The chain joins TRBV28 to TRBJ2-1; D is tentatively TRBD1 or TRBD2 (7 bases each). Trimming cost V 10 bases and J 8 bases, with 18 bases left between them. There are 13 residues in the CDR3. Germline loops: CDR1 MDHEN, CDR2 SYDVKM.

This clonotype appeared a few times. The chain employs TRBV7-9 and TRBJ2-3, with no clear D. The V end was cut by 3 bases, the J end by 2 bases, with 12 bases between. The germline CDR1 and CDR2 sequences are SEHNR and FQNEAQ (reference sequence). The CDR3 extends over 15 amino acids. The CDR3 is CASSLNGSFTDTQYF. The CDR3 coding sequence is TGTGCCAGCAGCTTGAATGGGTCTTTCACAGATACGCAGTATTTT.

Only a few counts were recorded for this clonotype. The rearrangement uses TRBV15 and TRBJ2-3, with a weak D call TRBD2 (6 bases). The V gene lost 7 bases and the J gene lost 0 bases, with 14 bases spanning the gap. Germline V gene sequence: CDR1 LNHNV, CDR2 YYDKDF (reference sequence). The CDR3 is 15 amino acids. The CDR3, as DNA: TGTGCCACCAAACAGGAGGAGGGTAGCACAGATACGCAGTATTTT. As protein: CATKQEEGSTDTQYF.

This clonotype was counted at least ten times. This chain connects TRBV25-1 to TRBJ2-5, with TRBD2 identical over 11 bases. This CDR3 is built from 14 residues. Germline CDR1 reads MGHDK; CDR2 reads SYGVNS. J gave up 3 bases and V 5 bases, and 2 bases lay outside the gene matches. In nucleotides, the CDR3 is TGTGCCAGCAGTTTAGCGGGAGGGGAAGAGACCCAGTACTTC. It yields the protein CASSLAGGEETQYF.

The chain recombines TRBV7-9 with TRBJ2-7; D is ambiguous. This CDR3 spans 15 amino acids. V lost 5 bases to trimming and J lost 0 bases, with 14 bases between them. Looked up from germline, CDR1 is SEHNR and CDR2 is FQNEAQ (reference sequence). DNA for the CDR3: TGTGCCAGCAGCCTATACTTAACTCCCTCCTACGAGCAGTACTTC. It is translated as CASSLYLTPSYEQYF.

In the case of this clonotype: A read error is possible here, since a much larger clone lies one base away. This chain joins TRBV7-3 and TRBJ2-3; no clear D gene. The CDR3 length is 15 residues. CDR1 and CDR2 (germline): SGHTA, FQGTGA. The CDR3 reads CAGSLTPSTADTQYF. The CDR3 coding sequence is TGTGCCGGCAGCTTAACGCCTAGTACGGCAGATACGCAGTATTTT.

A remark on this clonotype: A single base separates this from a much larger clone, so it may be a read error. The J gene is TRBJ1-1, the V gene TRBV7-8, with TRBD1 identical over 9 bases. Unmatched junction bases numbered 8, after V lost 3 bases and J lost 3 bases. The germline V gene encodes CDR1 SGHVS and CDR2 FQNEAQ. CDR3 size: 16 residues. CDR3 in amino acids: CASSFGTGRMYTEAFF. DNA for the CDR3: TGTGCCAGCAGCTTCGGGACAGGGCGCATGTACACTGAAGCTTTCTTT. Drawing the rest from reference TRBV7-8 and TRBJ1-1, the complete variable domain is GAGVSQSPRYKVAKRGQDVALRCDPISGHVSLFWYQQALGQGPEFLTYFQNEAQLDKSGLPSDRFFAERPEGSVSTLKIQRTQQEDSAVYLCASSFGTGRMYTEAFFGQGTRLTVV.

The chain is built from TRBV5-6 and TRBJ2-7; 7 positions match TRBD1. The junction had 3 bases not matched to a gene; V was cut back by 3 bases and J by 6 bases. Germline assignment: CDR1 SGHDT and CDR2 YYEEEE. The length of the CDR3 is 12 residues. This CDR3 is CASSYTGAEQYF. CDR3 bases: TGTGCCAGCAGCTATACAGGGGCCGAGCAGTACTTC.

This clonotype is termed medium-sized. The chain employs TRBV5-1 and TRBJ2-2; the D is unclear. The CDR3 has 14 amino acids. Germline CDR1 reads SGHRS; CDR2 reads YFSETQ. Between the trimmed V and J ends, which lost 0 bases and 7 bases, there was a span of 10 bases. In DNA form, the CDR3 reads TGCGCCAGCAGCTTGGCCATCATGGGCGGGGAGCTGTTTTTT. Translating gives CASSLAIMGGELFF.

V and J are TRBV6-2 or TRBV6-3 and TRBJ1-1; possible D gene TRBD1, 6 bases. The germline V gene has CDR1 MNHEY and CDR2 SVGEGT. CDR3 length equals 14 residues. V lost 2 bases and J 6 bases, leaving 13 bases between the germline ends. This CDR3 is CASSYVGGAAEAFF. For the CDR3, the DNA is TGTGCCAGCAGTTACGTTGGGGGGGCAGCTGAAGCTTTCTTT.

The V and J genes are TRBV24-1 and TRBJ2-3, with D unclear. The CDR3 runs 12 residues. Trimming removed 9 bases from V and 5 bases from J, with 11 bases in between. Germline CDR1 and CDR2: KGHDR and SFDVKD. CDR3 in amino acids: CATAGPGDTQYF. In DNA, the CDR3 is TGTGCCACCGCCGGCCCAGGAGATACGCAGTATTTT.

This clonotype was picked up a small number of times. The CDR3 loop is CASSLVSSGSALAKNIQYF. CDR3 in DNA: TGTGCCAGCAGCTTAGTGTCTAGCGGGTCGGCGCTAGCCAAAAACATTCAGTACTTC. The chain combines TRBV7-2 with TRBJ2-4, with 8 bases matching TRBD2. The CDR3 contains 19 residues. V lost 1 base and J lost 0; bases outside the gene matches: 11. Germline V CDR1 and CDR2: SGHTA, FQGNSA.

The chain has TRBV7-9 and TRBJ2-3, with 8 bases lining up with TRBD2. The CDR3 totals 15 residues. The germline V gene encodes CDR1 SEHNR and CDR2 FQNEAQ (reference sequence). J lost 3 bases, V lost 2 bases, and 4 bases had no gene match. The CDR3 loop is CASSLPGGRTDTQYF. CDR3 coding DNA: TGTGCCAGCAGCTTACCGGGGGGGAGAACAGATACGCAGTATTTT. Combining the CDR3 with reference TRBV7-9 and TRBJ2-3 gives the whole variable domain DTGVSQNPRHKITKRGQNVTFRCDPISEHNRLYWYRQTLGQGPEFLTYFQNEAQLEKSRLLSDRFSAERPKGSFSTLEIQRTEQGDSAMYLCASSLPGGRTDTQYFGPGTRLTVL.

About this clonotype itself: Possible read error: a much larger clone is one base away. A read error is likely, as this CDR3 ends without the conserved phenylalanine or tryptophan. The chain recombines TRBV20-1 with TRBJ2-5, with D perhaps TRBD1 (6 bases). Germline-derived CDR1 and CDR2 are DFQATT and SNEGSKA (reference sequence). The CDR3 spans 18 residues. The CDR3 protein is CRPTPGVGDKGVQETQYS. The CDR3 nucleotides read TGCAGACCCACCCCCGGGGTTGGGGACAAGGGGGTCCAAGAGACCCAGTACTCC.

This clonotype was seen a handful of times. The V gene is TRBV12-3 or TRBV12-4, the J gene TRBJ1-4, with no clear D. The CDR3 spans 17 residues. V was trimmed by 3 bases and J by 0 bases, leaving 14 bases between them. The CDR3 sequence is CASSFLEGAATNEKLFF. The CDR3 nucleotides read TGTGCCAGCAGTTTTTTGGAGGGTGCAGCAACTAATGAAAAACTGTTTTTT.

This clonotype was recorded many times. The chain has TRBV7-9 and TRBJ1-3; D gene ambiguous. V lost 5 bases, J lost 9 bases, and 14 bases lay in between. Germline CDR1 SEHNR, CDR2 FQNEAQ (reference sequence). The CDR3 extends over 13 amino acids. The CDR3 sequence: CASSTDGFFTIYF. CDR3 coding DNA: TGTGCCAGCAGCACGGACGGGTTTTTCACCATATATTTT.

This clonotype came up many times. This chain links TRBV24-1 with TRBJ1-5; TRBD1 might be the D (6 bases). The V end was cut by 5 bases, the J end by 2 bases, with 15 bases between. Germline CDR1 KGHDR, CDR2 SFDVKD. The CDR3 is made up of 16 amino acids. The DNA of the CDR3 is TGTGCCACCAGTGTAGGGGGAGGCGTGGGCAATCAGCCCCAGCATTTT. It specifies CATSVGGGVGNQPQHF.

Concerning this clonotype itself: Here the CDR3 omits its conserved ending phenylalanine or tryptophan, so a read error is the likely source. This chain joins TRBV7-2 and TRBJ1-5, with TRBD1 as a possible D gene (5 bases). Germline V gene lookup returns CDR1 SGHTA and CDR2 FQGNSA. The CDR3 length is 15 residues. The CDR3 is CAGPAGRGSNQPQHS. CDR3 DNA: TGTGCGGGACCGGCAGGGAGAGGGAGCAATCAGCCCCAGCATTCT.

In its sample, this clonotype was seen a few times. V and J are TRBV20-1 and TRBJ2-7; D may be TRBD1 (6 bases). Trimming took off 2 bases at V and 2 bases at J, with 13 bases between the two ends. Germline lookup yields CDR1 DFQATT and CDR2 SNEGSKA (reference sequence). The CDR3 spans 14 residues. The CDR3 region is CSARLLRGPYEQYF. DNA of the CDR3: TGCAGTGCTAGACTGCTCAGGGGCCCCTACGAGCAGTACTTC.